This T cell receptor beta chain emerged from a study of vaccination effects on CD4 cells after COVID-19 (dated by TCRdb to between 2021 and 2024). Concerning the study at large: Three convalescent patients were sampled early (day +14) and late (day +241, +227, +161 respectively) after vaccination. In the study, cultures from other donors were sequenced using the Oncomine TCR Beta short-read assay on an Illumina iSeq 100. SARS-CoV-2 spike-specific CD4+ TCR repertoires were compared before and after mRNA vaccination in COVID-19 convalescent patients and in infection-naive vaccine recipients. A total of 10 COVID-19 convalescent patients and several SARS-CoV-2-naive healthy vaccine recipients were included in the full study. Post-vaccine samples across the study were collected a median of 72 days after the second dose, with a range of 14 to 241.

The library relied on the immunoSEQ multiplex PCR assay. DNA from the cultured, isolated CD4+ T cells was subjected to TCR beta CDR3 sequencing. The study's own analysis went as follows. Non-productive TCR sequences were removed, reads were trimmed to the CDR3 region, and CDR3s of at least 7 amino acids were retained. Antigen-specific clonotypes were identified using the MANAFEST web app by comparison of expansion in peptide wells against reference cultures. For clones to be considered positive, expansion at FDR<0.05 versus reference and all other wells, an odds ratio above 5, and a frequency above 0.1% in two replicate wells were required. Cross-reactive clonotypes were defined as significantly expanded in SARS-CoV-2 spike wells and in at least one common cold coronavirus spike condition. Using the stringdist R package, CDR3 similarity was measured by Levenshtein distance, and unrooted trees were constructed with ape in R 3.6.1. TCRdb limited this immuneACCESS table to in-frame rearrangements with V and J called. A share of clones is missing; checked studies link under half to unresolved V genes, and the rest is unexplained. D and trimming were read from the DNA, whereas the V and J calls and clone size are those reported in that table. For this sample there are 17,000 or so clones; 76% appear just once. Around 21% of the sample lies in the top ten.

The paper's findings and limits, for the study overall: In convalescent patients, the post-vaccine spike-reactive repertoire consisted mainly of new vaccine-induced clones, largely distinct from infection-induced clones. The study was limited by a small number of convalescent patients and lacked early post-infection timepoints. Marked clonal contraction was observed in both infection-induced and vaccine-induced clones at late post-vaccination timepoints, consistent with waning T cell responses.

In this sample, this clone turned up once. The antigen it recognizes is unknown. Nothing much larger sits one base from this clone, and base qualities are not available. The ViraFEST assay stimulated PBMC with viral peptide pools and then used TCR sequencing to identify antigen-specific CD4+ T cell clonotypes by expansion. After less than 13 days of culture, CD4+ T cells were isolated with the EasySep CD4+ T cell isolation kit. Convalescent patients had PCR-confirmed SARS-CoV-2 infection between March and December 2020, before Alpha, Beta and Delta variants emerged in the United States. Participants received two doses of either the BNT162b2 or the mRNA-1273 mRNA SARS-CoV-2 vaccine. Two million PBMC per well were cultured in IMDM with roughly 5% human AB serum, 10 IU/ml IL-2 and gentamicin, plus 10 ug/ml peptides. Half of the culture medium was replaced with fresh IL-2-containing medium on days 3 and 7. Unless noted otherwise, every peptide stimulation condition was cultured in triplicate wells. Using Ficoll-Paque Plus gradient centrifugation, PBMC were separated from whole blood and then either used fresh or cryopreserved at -140C. The overlapping peptide pools covered the spike proteins of SARS-CoV-2 and of the common cold coronaviruses HCoV-NL63, HCoV-OC43 and HCoV-229E. The QIAamp micro DNA kit was used to extract genomic DNA from the cultured CD4+ T cells.

CDR1 is given as SNHLY and CDR2 as FYNNEI, both from the germline V gene. V is pared back by 4 bases and J by 2 bases, with 9 bases lying between the germline termini. The CDR3 goes from the cysteine to the phenylalanine over 14 residues. Of the read, only the CDR3 DNA is kept; its 42 bases are in frame from base 1. This specimen was CD4+ T cells from PBMCs cultured with SARS-CoV-2 spike peptides, taken after COVID-19 vaccination. This sample's cell subset or site label indicates: SARS-CoV-2 spike overlapping peptide pool stimulation. The chain joins TRBV2 to TRBJ1-3; the D gene is perhaps TRBD1, on 6 matching bases. The TCR originated in a human donor who had a prior SARS-CoV-2 infection. The bases are TGTGCCAGCAGTGCACAGGGAGCTGGAAACACCATATATTTT. This translates into CASSAQGAGNTIYF.